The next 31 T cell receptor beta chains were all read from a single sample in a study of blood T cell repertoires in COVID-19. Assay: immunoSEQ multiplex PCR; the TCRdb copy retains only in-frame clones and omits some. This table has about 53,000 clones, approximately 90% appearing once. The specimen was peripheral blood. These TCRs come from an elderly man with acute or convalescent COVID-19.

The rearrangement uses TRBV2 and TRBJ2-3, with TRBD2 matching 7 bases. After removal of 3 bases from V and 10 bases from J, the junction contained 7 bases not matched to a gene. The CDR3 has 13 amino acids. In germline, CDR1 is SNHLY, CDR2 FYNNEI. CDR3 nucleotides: TGTGCCAGCAGTGAGAGGAGCGGGGAGGCGCAGTATTTT. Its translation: CASSERSGEAQYF.

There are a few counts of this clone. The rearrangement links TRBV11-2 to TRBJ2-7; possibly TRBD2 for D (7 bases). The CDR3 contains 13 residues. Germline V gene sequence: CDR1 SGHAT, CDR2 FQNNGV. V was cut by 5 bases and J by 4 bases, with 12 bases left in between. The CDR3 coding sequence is TGTGCCAGCAGCCAGGGAGGGGGTTACGAGCAGTACTTC. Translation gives CASSQGGGYEQYF.

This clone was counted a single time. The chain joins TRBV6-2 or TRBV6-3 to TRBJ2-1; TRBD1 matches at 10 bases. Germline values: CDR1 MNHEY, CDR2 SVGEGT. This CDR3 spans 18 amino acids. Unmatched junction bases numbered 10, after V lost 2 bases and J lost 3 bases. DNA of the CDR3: TGTGCCAGCAGTTACCGCGGGACAGGGGACCCTAACTACAATGAGCAGTTCTTC. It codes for CASSYRGTGDPNYNEQFF.

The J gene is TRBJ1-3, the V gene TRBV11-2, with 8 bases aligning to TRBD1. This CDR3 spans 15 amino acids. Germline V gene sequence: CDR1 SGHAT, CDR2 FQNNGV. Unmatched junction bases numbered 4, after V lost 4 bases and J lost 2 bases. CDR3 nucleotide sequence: TGTGCCAGCAGCTCCGACAGGGGAGCTGGAAACACCATATATTTT. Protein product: CASSSDRGAGNTIYF. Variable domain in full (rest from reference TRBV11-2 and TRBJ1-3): EAGVAQSPRYKIIEKRQSVAFWCNPISGHATLYWYQQILGQGPKLLIQFQNNGVVDDSQLPKDRFSAERLKGVDSTLKIQPAKLEDSAVYLCASSSDRGAGNTIYFGEGSWLTVV.

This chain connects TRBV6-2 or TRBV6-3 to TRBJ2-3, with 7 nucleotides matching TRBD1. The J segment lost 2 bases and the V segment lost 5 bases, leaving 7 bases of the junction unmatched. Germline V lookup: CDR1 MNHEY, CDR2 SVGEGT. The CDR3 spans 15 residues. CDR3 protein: CASSAGTVLTDTQYF. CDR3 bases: TGTGCCAGCAGTGCCGGGACAGTGCTCACAGATACGCAGTATTTT.

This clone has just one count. The CDR3 region is CASSSGRQVNTEAFF. The CDR3 region has the DNA TGTGCCAGCAGTTCAGGGCGACAGGTCAACACTGAAGCTTTCTTT. V gene TRBV6-5 combines with J gene TRBJ1-1, with D possibly being TRBD1 (6 bases). This CDR3 region has 15 residues. V was cut by 4 bases and J by 2 bases, with 14 bases left in between. The germline gives CDR1 MNHEY, CDR2 SVGAGI.

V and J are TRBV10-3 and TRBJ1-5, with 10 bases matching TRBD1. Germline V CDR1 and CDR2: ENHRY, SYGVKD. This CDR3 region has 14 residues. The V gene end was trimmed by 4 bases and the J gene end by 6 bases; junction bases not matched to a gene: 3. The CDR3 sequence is CAISGQGAGQPQHF. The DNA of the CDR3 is TGTGCCATCAGTGGACAGGGGGCAGGTCAGCCCCAGCATTTT.

In DNA, the CDR3 is TGCGCCAGCAGCCAAGGGGTTGCAGGCTCTGGGGAGCTGTTTTTT. Its translation: CASSQGVAGSGELFF. This sequence joins TRBV4-1 and TRBJ2-2; D remains unclear. CDR3 length equals 15 residues. Germline V gives CDR1 MGHRA, CDR2 YSYEKL. V was pared by 1 base and J by 8 bases, with 14 bases between.

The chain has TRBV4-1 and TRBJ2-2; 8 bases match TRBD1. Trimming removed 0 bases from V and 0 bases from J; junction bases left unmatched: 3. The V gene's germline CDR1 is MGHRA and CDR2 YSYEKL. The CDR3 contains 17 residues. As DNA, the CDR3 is TGCGCCAGCAGCCAAGAAACACAGGGGGCGAACACCGGGGAGCTGTTTTTT. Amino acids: CASSQETQGANTGELFF.

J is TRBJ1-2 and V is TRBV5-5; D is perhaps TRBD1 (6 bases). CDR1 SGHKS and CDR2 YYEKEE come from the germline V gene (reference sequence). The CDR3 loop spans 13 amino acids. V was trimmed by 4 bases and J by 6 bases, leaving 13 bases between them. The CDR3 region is CASSPQGLDGYTF. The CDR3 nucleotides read TGTGCCAGCAGCCCACAGGGTCTAGATGGCTACACCTTC.

The CDR3 DNA follows: TGTGCCAGCAGCTTAAGTACAAGCAGGGGGGTCTGGGGCTACACCTTC. Protein sequence: CASSLSTSRGVWGYTF. V is TRBV11-2 and J is TRBJ1-2; 7 bases align to TRBD1. This CDR3 spans 16 amino acids. With V trimmed by 2 bases and J by 8 bases, 14 bases remained unmatched. Germline CDR1 and CDR2: SGHAT and FQNNGV.

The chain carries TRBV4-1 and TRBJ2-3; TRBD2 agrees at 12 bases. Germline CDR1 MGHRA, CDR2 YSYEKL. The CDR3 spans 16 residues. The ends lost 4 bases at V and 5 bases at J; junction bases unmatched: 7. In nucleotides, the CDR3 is TGCGCCAGCAGCCGAGAAGGACTAGCGGGGAAAGATACGCAGTATTTT. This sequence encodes CASSREGLAGKDTQYF.

In DNA form, the CDR3 reads TGTGCCAGCAGCGAAACGAAGGGGGCAAGGGAAAAACTGTTTTTT. This gives the protein CASSETKGAREKLFF. The V and J genes are TRBV7-8 and TRBJ1-4; 7 bases agree with TRBD1. Looked up from germline, CDR1 is SGHVS and CDR2 is FQNEAQ. The CDR3 consists of 15 residues. V lost 5 bases and J lost 8; bases outside the gene matches: 11.

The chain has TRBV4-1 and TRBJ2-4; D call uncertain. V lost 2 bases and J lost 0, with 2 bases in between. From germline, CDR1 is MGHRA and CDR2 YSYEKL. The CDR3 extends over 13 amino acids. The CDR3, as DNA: TGCGCCAGCAGCCAACTAGCCAAAAACATTCAGTACTTC. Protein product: CASSQLAKNIQYF.

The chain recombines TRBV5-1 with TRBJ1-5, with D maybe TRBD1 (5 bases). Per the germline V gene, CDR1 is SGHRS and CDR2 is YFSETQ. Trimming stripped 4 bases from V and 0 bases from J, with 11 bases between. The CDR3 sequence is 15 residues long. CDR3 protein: CASSAGPNSNQPQHF. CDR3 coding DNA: TGCGCCAGCAGCGCGGGACCAAATAGCAATCAGCCCCAGCATTTT.

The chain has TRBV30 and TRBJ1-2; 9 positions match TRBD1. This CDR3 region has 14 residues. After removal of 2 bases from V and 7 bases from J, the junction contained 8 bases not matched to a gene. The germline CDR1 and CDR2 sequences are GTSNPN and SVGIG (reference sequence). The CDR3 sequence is CAWSRRQGVSGYTF. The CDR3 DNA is TGTGCCTGGAGTCGGAGACAGGGGGTGTCTGGCTACACCTTC. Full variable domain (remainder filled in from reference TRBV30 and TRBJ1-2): SQTIHQWPATLVQPVGSPLSLECTVEGTSNPNLYWYRQAAGRGLQLLFYSVGIGQISSEVPQNLSASRPQDRQFILSSKKLLLSDSGFYLCAWSRRQGVSGYTFGSGTRLTVV.

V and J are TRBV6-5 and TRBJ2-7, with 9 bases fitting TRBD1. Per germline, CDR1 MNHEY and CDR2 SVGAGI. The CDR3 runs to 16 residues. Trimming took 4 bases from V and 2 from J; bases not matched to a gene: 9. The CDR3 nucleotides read TGTGCCAGCAGTTCCCGGGGCCGGGACAGGGCCTACGAGCAGTACTTC. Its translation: CASSSRGRDRAYEQYF.

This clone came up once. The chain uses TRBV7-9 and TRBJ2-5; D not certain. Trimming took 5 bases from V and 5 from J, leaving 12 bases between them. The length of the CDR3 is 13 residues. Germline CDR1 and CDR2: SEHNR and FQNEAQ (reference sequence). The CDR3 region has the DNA TGTGCCAGCAGCCACCCGGTTTTGGAGACCCAGTACTTC. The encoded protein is CASSHPVLETQYF.

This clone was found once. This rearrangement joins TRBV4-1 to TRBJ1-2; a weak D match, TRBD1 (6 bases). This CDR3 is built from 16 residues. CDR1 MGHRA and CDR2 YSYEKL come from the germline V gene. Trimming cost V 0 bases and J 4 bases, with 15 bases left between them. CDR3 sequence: CASSQERTQGPYGYTF. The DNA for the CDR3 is TGCGCCAGCAGCCAAGAGAGGACACAGGGCCCCTATGGCTACACCTTC.

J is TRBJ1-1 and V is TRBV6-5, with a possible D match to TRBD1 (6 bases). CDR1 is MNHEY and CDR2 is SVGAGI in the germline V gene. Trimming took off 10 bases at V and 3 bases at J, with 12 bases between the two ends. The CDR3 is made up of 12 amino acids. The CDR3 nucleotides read TGTGCCATCGGACAGACGTACACTGAAGCTTTCTTT. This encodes CAIGQTYTEAFF.

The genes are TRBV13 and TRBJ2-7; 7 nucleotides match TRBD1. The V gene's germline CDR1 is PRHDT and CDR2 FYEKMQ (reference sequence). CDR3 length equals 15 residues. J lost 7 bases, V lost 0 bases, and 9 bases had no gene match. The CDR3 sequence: CASSLGLATGEEQYF. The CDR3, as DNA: TGTGCCAGCAGCTTAGGCCTAGCTACAGGGGAAGAGCAGTACTTC.

Here the CDR3 DNA reads TGTGCCAGCAGCTTCGCCGGGACAGGGAGGAGCAATCAGCCCCAGCATTTT. It codes for CASSFAGTGRSNQPQHF. The J gene is TRBJ1-5, the V gene TRBV7-9; 9 bases agree with TRBD1. The CDR3 is 17 amino acids. The V and J ends lost 3 bases and 1 base, in that order; junction bases with no gene match: 7. Per the germline V gene, CDR1 is SEHNR and CDR2 is FQNEAQ (reference sequence).

CDR3 bases: TGTGCCTGGAGTGTGACTAGCGGGGGGGCTGAAGAGCAGTACTTC. Its protein product is CAWSVTSGGAEEQYF. The rearrangement links TRBV30 to TRBJ2-7; 14 bases align to TRBD2. With V trimmed by 0 bases and J by 7 bases, 5 bases remained unmatched. Germline assignment: CDR1 GTSNPN and CDR2 SVGIG (reference sequence). The CDR3 contains 15 residues.

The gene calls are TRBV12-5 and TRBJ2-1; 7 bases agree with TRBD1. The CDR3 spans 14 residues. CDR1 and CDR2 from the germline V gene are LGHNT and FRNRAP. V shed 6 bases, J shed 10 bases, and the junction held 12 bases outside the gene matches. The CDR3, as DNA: TGTGCTAGTGGCTTGACAGGGATTAAAGAAGAGCAGTTCTTC. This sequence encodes CASGLTGIKEEQFF. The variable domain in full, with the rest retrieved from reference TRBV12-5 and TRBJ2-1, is DARVTQTPRHKVTEMGQEVTMRCQPILGHNTVFWYRQTMMQGLELLAYFRNRAPLDDSGMPKDRFSAEMPDATLATLKIQPSEPRDSAVYFCASGLTGIKEEQFFGPGTRLTVL.

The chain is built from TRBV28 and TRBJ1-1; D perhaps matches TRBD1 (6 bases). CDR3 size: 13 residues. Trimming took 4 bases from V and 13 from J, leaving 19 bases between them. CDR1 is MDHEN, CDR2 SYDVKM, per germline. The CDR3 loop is CASSSVNGDKDFF. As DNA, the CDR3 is TGTGCCAGCAGTTCTGTGAATGGGGACAAGGATTTCTTT.

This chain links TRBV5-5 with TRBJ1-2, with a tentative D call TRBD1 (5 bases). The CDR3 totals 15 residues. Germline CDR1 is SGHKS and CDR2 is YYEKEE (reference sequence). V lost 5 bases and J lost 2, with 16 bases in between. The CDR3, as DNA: TGTGCCAGCAGTTCGCCGGACACCGCGAACTATGGCTACACCTTC. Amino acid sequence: CASSSPDTANYGYTF.

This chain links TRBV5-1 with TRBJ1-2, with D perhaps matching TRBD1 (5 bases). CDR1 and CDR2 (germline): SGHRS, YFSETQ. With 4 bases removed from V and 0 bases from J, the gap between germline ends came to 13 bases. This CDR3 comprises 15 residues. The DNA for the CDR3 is TGCGCCAGCAGCGAAGACAGAGCCTCTAACTATGGCTACACCTTC. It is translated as CASSEDRASNYGYTF.

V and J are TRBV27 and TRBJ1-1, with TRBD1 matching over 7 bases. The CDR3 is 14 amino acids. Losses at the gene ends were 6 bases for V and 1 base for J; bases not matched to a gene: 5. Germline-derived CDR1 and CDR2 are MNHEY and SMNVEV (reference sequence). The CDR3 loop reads CASRLQGRNTEAFF. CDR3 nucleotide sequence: TGTGCCAGCAGGTTACAGGGGAGGAACACTGAAGCTTTCTTT.

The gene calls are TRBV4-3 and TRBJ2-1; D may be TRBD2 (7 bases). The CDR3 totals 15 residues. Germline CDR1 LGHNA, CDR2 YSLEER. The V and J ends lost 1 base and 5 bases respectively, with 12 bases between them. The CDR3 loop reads CASSQGGGSHNEQFF. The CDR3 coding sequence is TGCGCCAGCAGCCAAGGGGGGGGCTCGCACAATGAGCAGTTCTTC.

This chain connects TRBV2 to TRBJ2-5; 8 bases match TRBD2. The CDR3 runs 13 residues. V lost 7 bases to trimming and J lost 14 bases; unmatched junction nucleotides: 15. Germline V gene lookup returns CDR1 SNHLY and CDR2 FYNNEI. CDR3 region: CASTRESREGKYF. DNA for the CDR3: TGTGCCAGCACCAGGGAAAGCCGGGAGGGGAAATACTTC.

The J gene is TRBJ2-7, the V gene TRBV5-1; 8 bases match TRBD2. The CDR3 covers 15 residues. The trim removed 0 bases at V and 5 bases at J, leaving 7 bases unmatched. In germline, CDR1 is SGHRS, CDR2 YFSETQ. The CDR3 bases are TGCGCCAGCAGCTTGGAGGGCGGGGGGATCGACGAGCAGTACTTC. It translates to CASSLEGGGIDEQYF.